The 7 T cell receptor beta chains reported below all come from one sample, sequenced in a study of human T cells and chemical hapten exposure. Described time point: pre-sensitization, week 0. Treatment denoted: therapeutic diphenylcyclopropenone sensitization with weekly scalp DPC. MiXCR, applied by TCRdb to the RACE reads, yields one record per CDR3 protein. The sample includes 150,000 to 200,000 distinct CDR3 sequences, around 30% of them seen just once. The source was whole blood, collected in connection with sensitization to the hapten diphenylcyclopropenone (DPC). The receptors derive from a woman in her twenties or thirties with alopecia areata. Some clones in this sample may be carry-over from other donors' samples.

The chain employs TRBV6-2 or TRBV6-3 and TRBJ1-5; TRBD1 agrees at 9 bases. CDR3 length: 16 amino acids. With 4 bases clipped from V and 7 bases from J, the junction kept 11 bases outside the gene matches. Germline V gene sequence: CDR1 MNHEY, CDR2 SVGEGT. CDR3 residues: CASSFLGQGRLQPQHF. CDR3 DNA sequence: TGTGCCAGCAGTTTTCTCGGACAGGGGAGATTGCAGCCCCAGCATTTT.

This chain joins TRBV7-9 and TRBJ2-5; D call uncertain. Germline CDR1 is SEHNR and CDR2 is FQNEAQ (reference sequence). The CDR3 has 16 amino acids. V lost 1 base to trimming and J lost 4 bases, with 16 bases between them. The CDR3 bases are TGTGCCAGCAGCTTAGTCCCCCGTTTCCAGCCAGAGACCCAGTACTTC. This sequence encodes CASSLVPRFQPETQYF.

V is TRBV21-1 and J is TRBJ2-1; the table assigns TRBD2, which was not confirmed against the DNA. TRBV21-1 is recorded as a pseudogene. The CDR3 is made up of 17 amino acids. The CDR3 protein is CASSIGLAISSYNEQFF. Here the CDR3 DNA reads TGTGCCAGCAGCATAGGACTAGCGATAAGCTCCTACAATGAGCAGTTCTTC.

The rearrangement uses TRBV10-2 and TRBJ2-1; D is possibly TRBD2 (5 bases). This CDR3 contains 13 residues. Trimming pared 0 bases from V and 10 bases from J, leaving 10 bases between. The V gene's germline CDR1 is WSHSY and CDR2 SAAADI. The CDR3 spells CASSESMAGEQFF. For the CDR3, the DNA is TGCGCCAGCAGTGAGTCCATGGCGGGCGAGCAGTTCTTC.

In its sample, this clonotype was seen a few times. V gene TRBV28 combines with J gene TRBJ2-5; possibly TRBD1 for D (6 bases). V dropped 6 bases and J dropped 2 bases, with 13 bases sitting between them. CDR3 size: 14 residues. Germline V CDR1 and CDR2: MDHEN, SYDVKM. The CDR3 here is CASSEGGKQETQYF. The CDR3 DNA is TGTGCCAGCAGCGAAGGGGGAAAACAAGAGACCCAGTACTTC.

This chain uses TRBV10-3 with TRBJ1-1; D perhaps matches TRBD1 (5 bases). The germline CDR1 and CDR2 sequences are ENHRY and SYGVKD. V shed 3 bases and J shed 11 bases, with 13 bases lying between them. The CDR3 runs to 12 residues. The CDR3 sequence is CAISDSGRNAFF. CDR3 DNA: TGTGCCATCAGTGACTCAGGGAGAAATGCTTTCTTT.

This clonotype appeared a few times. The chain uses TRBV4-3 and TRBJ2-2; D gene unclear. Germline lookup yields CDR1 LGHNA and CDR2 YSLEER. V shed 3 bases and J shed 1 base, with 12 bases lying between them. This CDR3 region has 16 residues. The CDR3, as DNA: TGCGCCAGCAGCCAGAACGCAAGAGTGAACACCGGGGAGCTGTTTTTT. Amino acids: CASSQNARVNTGELFF.